Below are 28 T cell receptor beta chains sequenced from a single sample in a study of blood T cell repertoires in COVID-19. Generated by immunoSEQ multiplex PCR, the TCRdb table keeps only in-frame clones and is missing some. The sample includes a few hundred thousand clones, roughly 90% of them seen just once. Sequences were obtained from PBMCs or T cells enriched from blood (not recorded which). These receptors came from a woman in her thirties who had recovered from COVID-19.

V gene TRBV13 combines with J gene TRBJ1-2; 8 bases map to TRBD1. This CDR3 comprises 16 residues. With V trimmed by 1 base and J by 4 bases, 8 bases remained unmatched. Germline lookup yields CDR1 PRHDT and CDR2 FYEKMQ (reference sequence). The CDR3 DNA is TGTGCCAGCAGCTTAGACTCGGGACAGGTGGGCTATGGCTACACCTTC. Protein: CASSLDSGQVGYGYTF. Full variable domain (remainder filled in from reference TRBV13 and TRBJ1-2): AAGVIQSPRHLIKEKRETATLKCYPIPRHDTVYWYQQGPGQDPQFLISFYEKMQSDKGSIPDRFSAQQFSDYHSELNMSSLELGDSALYFCASSLDSGQVGYGYTFGSGTRLTVV.

This clone was seen more than once but under ten times. The chain recombines TRBV3-1 (or the pseudogene TRBV3-2) with TRBJ2-7, with 7 bases matching TRBD2. The germline V gene has CDR1 LGHDT and CDR2 YNNKEL (reference sequence). Trimming removed 2 bases from V and 9 bases from J; junction bases left unmatched: 7. The CDR3 is 13 residues long. CDR3 amino acids: CASSQRVASGQYF. For the CDR3, the DNA is TGTGCCAGCAGCCAAAGGGTGGCTAGCGGGCAGTACTTC.

The chain has TRBV15 and TRBJ2-1; D possibly corresponds to TRBD2 (5 bases). Trimming removed 3 bases from V and 7 bases from J, with 7 bases in between. There are 12 residues in the CDR3. In germline, CDR1 is LNHNV, CDR2 YYDKDF (reference sequence). The CDR3 DNA is TGTGCCACCAGCAGTGGACTTAATGAGCAGTTCTTC. It encodes CATSSGLNEQFF.

The rearrangement uses TRBV10-3 and TRBJ1-5; 7 nucleotides line up with TRBD1. Germline V gene lookup returns CDR1 ENHRY and CDR2 SYGVKD. The CDR3 has 15 residues. V lost 4 bases, J lost 3 bases, and 6 bases stayed unmatched. CDR3 bases: TGTGCCATCAGTGTCTCAGACAGGGCCAATCAGCCCCAGCATTTT. This codes for CAISVSDRANQPQHF.

V gene TRBV30 combines with J gene TRBJ1-2; D gene ambiguous. Germline lookup yields CDR1 GTSNPN and CDR2 SVGIG (reference sequence). The length of the CDR3 is 13 residues. Trimming left V 1 base short and J 3 bases short, with 9 bases between. The CDR3 spells CAWSATPHYGYTF. In DNA form, the CDR3 reads TGTGCCTGGAGTGCCACACCTCACTATGGCTACACCTTC.

This clone has only one observation. This chain links TRBV6-5 with TRBJ1-1; no reliable D call. V lost 2 bases and J 4 bases, leaving 11 bases between the germline ends. Germline lookup yields CDR1 MNHEY and CDR2 SVGAGI. This CDR3 has 14 residues. Written as DNA, the CDR3 is TGTGCCAGCAGTTACGGTAGTGCGGGCACTGAAGCTTTCTTT. The encoded protein is CASSYGSAGTEAFF.

The chain employs TRBV30 and TRBJ1-5; 8 positions match TRBD1. The V gene end was trimmed by 0 bases and the J gene end by 6 bases; junction bases not matched to a gene: 4. The CDR3 has 14 residues. From germline, CDR1 is GTSNPN and CDR2 SVGIG (reference sequence). Here the CDR3 DNA reads TGTGCCTGGAGTGTACAGGGGGGGTCTCAGCCCCAGCATTTT. Encoded protein: CAWSVQGGSQPQHF.

V is TRBV27 and J is TRBJ2-7; possible D gene TRBD1, 5 bases. The CDR3 extends over 13 amino acids. V was cut by 3 bases and J by 1 base, with 7 bases left in between. CDR1 and CDR2 from the germline V gene are MNHEY and SMNVEV (reference sequence). The CDR3 loop reads CASSFQGSYEQYF. CDR3 sequence (DNA): TGTGCCAGCAGTTTCCAGGGATCCTACGAGCAGTACTTC.

This chain links TRBV4-1 with TRBJ2-7, with D possibly being TRBD2 (5 bases). Germline CDR1 and CDR2: MGHRA and YSYEKL. CDR3 length: 13 amino acids. V was clipped by 2 bases and J by 7 bases, with 12 bases between them. This chain's CDR3 is CASSQRTLGEQYF. The CDR3 DNA sequence: TGCGCCAGCAGCCAACGGACTCTTGGTGAGCAGTACTTC.

This chain connects TRBV19 to TRBJ1-6, with D possibly being TRBD1 (6 bases). Trimming left V 10 bases short and J 6 bases short, with 19 bases between. The CDR3 consists of 15 residues. CDR1 LNHDA and CDR2 SQIVND come from the germline V gene (reference sequence). DNA of the CDR3: TGTGCCACAAGGGGCCAGGGGAAACTTAATTCACCCCTCCACTTT. This sequence encodes CATRGQGKLNSPLHF.

The sample holds one count of this clone. The chain couples TRBV6-2 or TRBV6-3 to TRBJ2-7; 7 bases agree with TRBD2. The J segment lost 1 base and the V segment lost 5 bases, leaving 11 bases of the junction unmatched. The length of the CDR3 is 16 residues. The V gene's germline CDR1 is MNHEY and CDR2 SVGEGT. The CDR3 DNA reads TGTGCCAGCAGTCGCCCCAGCGGGGTTGGATCCTACGAGCAGTACTTC. Protein sequence: CASSRPSGVGSYEQYF.

The chain has TRBV6-4 and TRBJ2-1; 8 nucleotides line up with TRBD2. The junction had 6 bases not matched to a gene; V was cut back by 3 bases and J by 2 bases. The length of the CDR3 is 16 residues. Germline lookup yields CDR1 MRHNA and CDR2 SNTAGT. Written as DNA, the CDR3 is TGTGCCAGCAGTGAACTAAGCGGGAGCCCCTACAATGAGCAGTTCTTC. It codes for CASSELSGSPYNEQFF.

This chain uses TRBV11-2 with TRBJ1-6; D gene ambiguous. The CDR3 extends over 15 amino acids. V was cut by 0 bases and J by 6 bases, with 9 bases left in between. Germline lookup yields CDR1 SGHAT and CDR2 FQNNGV. The CDR3 bases are TGTGCCAGCAGCTTAGATTTTATCTTTAATTCACCCCTCCACTTT. Its protein product is CASSLDFIFNSPLHF.

The chain recombines TRBV11-2 with TRBJ1-5, with a possible D match to TRBD1 (5 bases). The V gene lost 5 bases and the J gene lost 5 bases, with 16 bases spanning the gap. CDR1 and CDR2 from the germline V gene are SGHAT and FQNNGV. The length of the CDR3 is 15 residues. Here the CDR3 reads CASSGSGGVDQPQHF. The CDR3 nucleotides are TGTGCCAGCAGCGGCAGCGGGGGGGTGGATCAGCCCCAGCATTTT.

This chain connects TRBV18 to TRBJ1-5, with 8 bases aligning to TRBD1. Per germline, CDR1 KGHSH and CDR2 LQKENI. V shed 5 bases, J shed 4 bases, and the junction held 4 bases outside the gene matches. The CDR3 has 14 amino acids. The chain's CDR3 is CASSRDRMNQPQHF. DNA for the CDR3: TGTGCCAGCTCAAGGGACAGGATGAATCAGCCCCAGCATTTT. The complete variable domain, with remaining parts taken from reference TRBV18 and TRBJ1-5, reads NAGVMQNPRHLVRRRGQEARLRCSPMKGHSHVYWYRQLPEEGLKFMVYLQKENIIDESGMPKERFSAEFPKEGPSILRIQQVVRGDSAAYFCASSRDRMNQPQHFGDGTRLSIL.

The chain combines TRBV7-9 with TRBJ2-6; TRBD1 is a possible D gene (5 bases). Per germline, CDR1 SEHNR and CDR2 FQNEAQ (reference sequence). The CDR3 runs 17 residues. Trimming shortened V by 5 bases and J by 0 bases, and 14 bases separated the two germline ends. The chain's CDR3 is CASSQTGPFSGANVLTF. CDR3 nucleotides: TGTGCCAGCAGCCAAACAGGACCCTTCTCTGGGGCCAACGTCCTGACTTTC.

This sequence joins TRBV27 and TRBJ1-1; D might be TRBD1 (5 bases). In germline, CDR1 is MNHEY, CDR2 SMNVEV (reference sequence). There are 15 residues in the CDR3. V shed 5 bases and J shed 0 bases, with 13 bases lying between them. The CDR3 spells CASSLGGGVNTEAFF. CDR3 nucleotide sequence: TGTGCCAGCAGTCTTGGGGGAGGGGTGAACACTGAAGCTTTCTTT.

This chain joins TRBV19 and TRBJ2-2; possibly TRBD1 for D (6 bases). CDR3 length equals 14 residues. Germline loops: CDR1 LNHDA, CDR2 SQIVND (reference sequence). With 9 bases removed from V and 1 base from J, the gap between germline ends came to 12 bases. The CDR3 region is CASEWGQNTGELFF. The CDR3 coding sequence is TGTGCCAGCGAGTGGGGACAGAACACCGGGGAGCTGTTTTTT.

This chain uses TRBV12-3 or TRBV12-4 with TRBJ2-2, with unresolved D. The CDR3 totals 13 residues. Deletions cut 2 bases from V and 6 bases from J, with 7 bases between. The CDR3 reads CASSLLVPGELFF. CDR3 DNA sequence: TGTGCCAGCAGTTTACTTGTTCCCGGGGAGCTGTTTTTT.

This chain joins TRBV3-1 (or the pseudogene TRBV3-2) and TRBJ2-3; 7 nucleotides agree with TRBD1. Germline V lookup: CDR1 LGHDT, CDR2 YNNKEL (reference sequence). The CDR3 totals 13 residues. V shed 4 bases, J shed 14 bases, and the junction held 12 bases outside the gene matches. The CDR3 is CASSPSLDRATYF. Here the CDR3 DNA reads TGTGCCAGCAGCCCTTCTCTTGACAGGGCCACGTATTTT.

The V call is TRBV4-2, the J call TRBJ2-7; 11 bases align to TRBD2. This CDR3 has 15 residues. After removal of 2 bases from V and 3 bases from J, the junction contained 3 bases not matched to a gene. The V gene's germline CDR1 is LGHNA and CDR2 YNFKEQ. CDR3 nucleotide sequence: TGTGCCAGCAGCCAATCGGGACTAGCGGACTACGAGCAGTACTTC. Its protein product is CASSQSGLADYEQYF.

The genes are TRBV7-3 and TRBJ2-1; no definite D call. The germline gives CDR1 SGHTA, CDR2 FQGTGA. V was trimmed by 5 bases and J by 0 bases, leaving 8 bases between them. The CDR3 sequence is 14 residues long. The DNA for the CDR3 is TGTGCCAGCAGCCTCCCAGGCTCCTACAATGAGCAGTTCTTC. Residues: CASSLPGSYNEQFF. Full variable domain (missing parts from reference TRBV7-3 and TRBJ2-1): GAGVSQTPSNKVTEKGKYVELRCDPISGHTALYWYRQSLGQGPEFLIYFQGTGAADDSGLPNDRFFAVRPEGSVSTLKIQRTERGDSAVYLCASSLPGSYNEQFFGPGTRLTVL.

This clone came up once. This chain connects TRBV6-5 to TRBJ1-3; no firm D call. The ends were cut back, 4 bases at V and 7 bases at J, with 5 bases in the middle. This CDR3 spans 11 amino acids. The V gene's germline CDR1 is MNHEY and CDR2 SVGAGI. The CDR3 loop is CASSSFNTIYF. The CDR3 nucleotides read TGTGCCAGCAGTTCGTTTAACACCATATATTTT.

The rearrangement links TRBV20-1 to TRBJ2-1; unclear D gene. Trimming left V 5 bases short and J 8 bases short, with 10 bases between. Per the germline V gene, CDR1 is DFQATT and CDR2 is SNEGSKA (reference sequence). The CDR3 is 11 amino acids. The CDR3 DNA sequence: TGCAGTGCTCGAGTTCTCTATGAGCAGTTCTTC. This gives the protein CSARVLYEQFF.

The chain is built from TRBV13 and TRBJ2-7; 10 nucleotides line up with TRBD2. Germline V gene data show CDR1 as PRHDT and CDR2 as FYEKMQ (reference sequence). The CDR3 has 15 residues. J was trimmed by 3 bases and V by 8 bases; bases with no gene match: 10. The DNA for the CDR3 is TGTGCCAGCGGCCTAATAGCGGGAGGTAACTACGAGCAGTACTTC. Translating it yields CASGLIAGGNYEQYF.

The V gene is TRBV27, the J gene TRBJ2-7, with D possibly TRBD1 on 7 matching bases. Germline assignment: CDR1 MNHEY and CDR2 SMNVEV (reference sequence). V was trimmed by 2 bases and J by 1 base, leaving 15 bases between them. The CDR3 sequence is 16 residues long. In DNA form, the CDR3 reads TGTGCCAGCAGTTTAGTGGGCAGGGGGGCGTCCTACGAGCAGTACTTC. Translated: CASSLVGRGASYEQYF.

V and J are TRBV18 and TRBJ1-6; D gene ambiguous. CDR1 is KGHSH and CDR2 is LQKENI in the germline V gene. V lost 4 bases to trimming and J lost 4 bases, with 11 bases between them. CDR3 length: 15 amino acids. The CDR3 DNA sequence: TGTGCCAGCTCACTGAGGTCCGGGTATAATTCACCCCTCCACTTT. This sequence encodes CASSLRSGYNSPLHF.

This rearrangement joins TRBV3-1 (or the pseudogene TRBV3-2) to TRBJ2-5, with 11 bases aligning to TRBD2. The CDR3 covers 18 residues. V was pared by 3 bases and J by 4 bases, with 13 bases of the junction left unmatched. The germline V gene has CDR1 LGHDT and CDR2 YNNKEL (reference sequence). Here the CDR3 reads CASSQGHRLAGFGETQYF. The DNA for the CDR3 is TGTGCCAGCAGCCAGGGCCACCGACTAGCGGGGTTTGGAGAGACCCAGTACTTC.